This entry features one TCR beta chain sequence. Its antigen remains unidentified. Generated by immunoSEQ multiplex PCR, the TCRdb table keeps only in-frame clones and is missing some. Among tens of thousands of clones listed, more than 75% were seen once. These data originate in a study of OX40 agonist ivuxolimab in advanced cancers. Overall study context: Patients were given ivuxolimab, an antibody that agonizes OX40 (CD134). Findings and limits, study-wide: The study found that CD8+ T cells averaged more expanded clones than CD4+. Partly responding patients at 0.1-3.0 mg/kg showed some of the smallest clonal expansion.

The germline gives CDR1 LNHDA, CDR2 SQIVND (reference sequence). CDR3 length equals 15 residues. Trimming took 6 bases from V and 5 from J; bases not matched to a gene: 11. This clonotype was sampled from an adult with an advanced solid tumor such as melanoma, head and neck, liver or kidney cancer. This chain uses TRBV19 with TRBJ2-3; 7 bases are shared with TRBD2. The sample consisted of CD4+ or CD8+ T cells sorted from blood, taken in a trial of the OX40 agonist ivuxolimab. The CDR3 protein is CASSPARGRGDTQYF. The DNA of the CDR3 is TGTGCCAGTAGCCCAGCGAGAGGGAGGGGAGATACGCAGTATTTT. The whole variable domain, filled in from reference TRBV19 and TRBJ2-3, reads DGGITQSPKYLFRKEGQNVTLSCEQNLNHDAMYWYRQDPGQGLRLIYYSQIVNDFQKGDIAEGYSVSREKKESFPLTVTSAQKNPTAFYLCASSPARGRGDTQYFGPGTRLTVL.